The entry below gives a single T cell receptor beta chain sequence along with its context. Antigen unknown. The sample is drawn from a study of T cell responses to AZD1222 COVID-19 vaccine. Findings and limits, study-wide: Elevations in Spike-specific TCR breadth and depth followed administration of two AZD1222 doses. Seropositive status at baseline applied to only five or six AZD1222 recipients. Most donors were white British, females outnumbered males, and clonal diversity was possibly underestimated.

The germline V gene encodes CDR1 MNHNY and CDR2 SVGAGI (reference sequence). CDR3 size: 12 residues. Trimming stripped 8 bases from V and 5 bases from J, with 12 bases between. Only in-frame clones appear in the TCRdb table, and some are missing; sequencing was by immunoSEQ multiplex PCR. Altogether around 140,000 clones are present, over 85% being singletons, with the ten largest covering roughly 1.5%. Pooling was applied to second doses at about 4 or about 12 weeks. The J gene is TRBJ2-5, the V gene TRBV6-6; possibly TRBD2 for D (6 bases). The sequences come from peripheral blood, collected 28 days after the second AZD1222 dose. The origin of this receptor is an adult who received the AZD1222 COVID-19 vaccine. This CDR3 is CASRGARETQYF. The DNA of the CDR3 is TGTGCCAGCCGCGGGGCAAGGGAGACCCAGTACTTC.